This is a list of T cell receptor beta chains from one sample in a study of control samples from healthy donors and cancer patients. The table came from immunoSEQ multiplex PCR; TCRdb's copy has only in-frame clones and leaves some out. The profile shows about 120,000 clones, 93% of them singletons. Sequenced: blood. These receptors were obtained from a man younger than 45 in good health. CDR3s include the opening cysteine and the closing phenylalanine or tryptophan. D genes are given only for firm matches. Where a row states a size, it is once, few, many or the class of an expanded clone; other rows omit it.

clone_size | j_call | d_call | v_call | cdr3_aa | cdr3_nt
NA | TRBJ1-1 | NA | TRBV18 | CASSPQARVGTEAFF | TGTGCCAGCTCACCACAGGCCAGGGTAGGCACTGAAGCTTTCTTT
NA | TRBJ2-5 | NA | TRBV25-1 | CASSEFRGGGIQETQYF | TGTGCCAGCAGTGAATTCAGGGGAGGGGGGATCCAAGAGACCCAGTACTTC
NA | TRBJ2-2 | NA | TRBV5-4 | CASSLNTGELFF | TGTGCCAGCAGCCTGAACACCGGGGAGCTGTTTTTT
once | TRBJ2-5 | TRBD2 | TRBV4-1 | CASSQDFSGGAETQYF | TGCGCCAGCAGCCAAGATTTTAGCGGGGGGGCCGAGACCCAGTACTTC
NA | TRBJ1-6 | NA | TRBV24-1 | CATSDSGGWGCNSPLHF | TGTGCCACCAGTGATTCGGGCGGTTGGGGGTGTAATTCACCCCTCCACTTT
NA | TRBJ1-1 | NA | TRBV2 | CASLGDTEAFF | TGTGCCAGCCTAGGGGACACTGAAGCTTTCTTT
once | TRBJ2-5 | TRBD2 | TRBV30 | CARGGARQETQYF | TGTGCCCGGGGGGGGGCCCGACAAGAGACCCAGTACTTC
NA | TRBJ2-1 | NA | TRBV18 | CASVPGSSSYNEQFF | TGTGCCAGCGTGCCTGGATCTAGCTCCTACAATGAGCAGTTCTTC
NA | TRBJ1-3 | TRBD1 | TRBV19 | CASSPPPGQGANSGNTIYF | TGTGCCAGTAGTCCACCGCCGGGACAGGGGGCGAATTCTGGAAACACCATATATTTT
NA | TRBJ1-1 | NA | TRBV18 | CASSLGLGNTEAFF | TGTGCCAGCTCACTGGGACTTGGGAACACTGAAGCTTTCTTT
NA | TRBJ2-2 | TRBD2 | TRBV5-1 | CASSSFGTSGGLNTGELFF | TGCGCCAGCAGCTCCTTCGGGACTAGCGGGGGACTGAACACCGGGGAGCTGTTTTTT
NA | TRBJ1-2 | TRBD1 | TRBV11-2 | CASSFGTATYGYTF | TGTGCCAGCAGCTTCGGGACAGCCACCTATGGCTACACCTTC
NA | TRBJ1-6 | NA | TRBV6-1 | CASSGEDRYSSYNSPLHF | TGTGCCAGCAGTGGAGAAGACCGGTACAGCTCCTATAATTCACCCCTCCACTTT
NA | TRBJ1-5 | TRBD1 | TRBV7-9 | CASSPVPGQGEDQPQHF | TGTGCCAGCAGCCCGGTCCCGGGACAGGGAGAGGATCAGCCCCAGCATTTT
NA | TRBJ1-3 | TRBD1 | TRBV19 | CASIDRGKTGNTIYF | TGTGCCAGTATCGACAGGGGGAAGACTGGAAACACCATATATTTT
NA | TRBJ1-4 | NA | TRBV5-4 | CASSLEAGRTNEKLFF | TGTGCCAGCAGCTTGGAGGCCGGTAGAACTAATGAAAAACTGTTTTTT
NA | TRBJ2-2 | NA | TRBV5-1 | CASSWGDGELFF | TGCGCCAGCAGCTGGGGGGACGGGGAGCTGTTTTTT
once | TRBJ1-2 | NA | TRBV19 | CASSTDRIYGYTF | TGTGCCAGTAGTACCGACAGGATCTATGGCTACACCTTC
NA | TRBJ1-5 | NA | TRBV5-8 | CASSLVGGSYSNQPQHF | TGTGCCAGCAGCTTGGTTGGGGGCTCATATAGCAATCAGCCCCAGCATTTT
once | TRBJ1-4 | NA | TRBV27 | CASSLSRPSGVREKLFF | TGTGCCAGCAGTTTATCAAGACCCAGTGGAGTGAGGGAAAAACTGTTTTTT
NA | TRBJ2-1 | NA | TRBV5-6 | CASSPGWGGAYNEQFF | TGTGCCAGCAGCCCTGGCTGGGGAGGAGCTTACAATGAGCAGTTCTTC
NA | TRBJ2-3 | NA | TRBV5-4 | CASSLGRTDTDTQYF | TGTGCCAGCAGCTTGGGGCGGACAGACACAGATACGCAGTATTTT
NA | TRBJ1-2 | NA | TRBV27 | CASSLSQGYYGYTF | TGTGCCAGCAGTTTATCCCAGGGGTATTATGGCTACACCTTC
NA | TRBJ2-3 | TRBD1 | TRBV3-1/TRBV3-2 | CASSHDRGPSDTQYF | TGTGCCAGCAGCCACGACAGGGGGCCCTCAGATACGCAGTATTTT
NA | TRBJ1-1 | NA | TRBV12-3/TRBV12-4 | CASSLGRIEAFF | TGTGCCAGCAGTTTGGGACGGATTGAAGCTTTCTTT
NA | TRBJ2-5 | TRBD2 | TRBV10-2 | CASKASGEETQYF | TGCGCCAGCAAGGCTAGCGGAGAAGAGACCCAGTACTTC
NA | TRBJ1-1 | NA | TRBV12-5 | CASGFFGGMDTEAFF | TGTGCTAGTGGTTTTTTTGGAGGAATGGACACTGAAGCTTTCTTT
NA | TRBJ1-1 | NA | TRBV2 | CASSDDMNTEAFF | TGTGCCAGCAGTGATGACATGAACACTGAAGCTTTCTTT
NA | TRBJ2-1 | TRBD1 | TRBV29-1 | CSVQEGQGFYNEQFF | TGCAGCGTCCAAGAAGGACAGGGGTTCTACAATGAGCAGTTCTTC
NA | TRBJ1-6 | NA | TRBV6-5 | CASSYVGGSANSPLHF | TGTGCCAGCAGTTACGTGGGGGGCTCTGCTAATTCACCCCTCCACTTT
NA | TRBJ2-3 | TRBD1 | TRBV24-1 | CATSDSGQGASQGPQYF | TGTGCCACCAGTGATTCAGGACAGGGGGCCTCACAGGGGCCGCAGTATTTT
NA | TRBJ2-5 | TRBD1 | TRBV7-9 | CASVDRDETQYF | TGTGCCAGCGTGGACAGGGACGAGACCCAGTACTTC
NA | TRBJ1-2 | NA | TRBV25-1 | CASTIGEIYGYTF | TGTGCCAGCACCATAGGGGAGATCTATGGCTACACCTTC
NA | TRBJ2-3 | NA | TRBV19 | CASSMGKGENTQYF | TGTGCCAGTAGTATGGGGAAGGGGGAAAATACGCAGTATTTT
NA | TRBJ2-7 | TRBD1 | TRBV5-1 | CASSFRTGAYEQYF | TGCGCCAGCAGCTTCAGGACAGGAGCTTACGAGCAGTACTTC
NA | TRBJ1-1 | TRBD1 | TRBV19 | CASSMTGGATEAFF | TGTGCCAGTAGTATGACAGGGGGCGCGACTGAAGCTTTCTTT
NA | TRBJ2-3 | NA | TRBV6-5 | CASRIRGGADTQYF | TGTGCCAGCAGGATAAGGGGTGGGGCAGATACGCAGTATTTT
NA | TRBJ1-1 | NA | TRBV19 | CASSYGRTLGVNTEAFF | TGTGCCAGTAGTTATGGGAGGACCCTTGGGGTGAACACTGAAGCTTTCTTT
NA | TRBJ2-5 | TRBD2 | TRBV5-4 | CASSPGWSGSGATQETQYF | TGTGCCAGCAGCCCGGGGTGGTCAGGTAGCGGGGCTACCCAAGAGACCCAGTACTTC
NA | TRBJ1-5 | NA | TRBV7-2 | CASSTFDTFNQPQHF | TGTGCCAGCAGCACCTTCGACACTTTCAATCAGCCCCAGCATTTT
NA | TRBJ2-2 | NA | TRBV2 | CASRRLGAGELFF | TGTGCCAGCAGGCGACTAGGGGCCGGGGAGCTGTTTTTT
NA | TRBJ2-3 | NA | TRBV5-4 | CASSFGTDTQYF | TGTGCCAGCAGCTTCGGGACAGATACGCAGTATTTT
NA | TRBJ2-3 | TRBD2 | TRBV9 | CASSVTGLAGFADTQYF | TGTGCCAGCAGCGTAACGGGACTAGCGGGGTTCGCAGATACGCAGTATTTT
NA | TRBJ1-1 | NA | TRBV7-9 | CASSLFGAQNTEAFF | TGTGCCAGCAGCTTATTCGGGGCACAGAACACTGAAGCTTTCTTT
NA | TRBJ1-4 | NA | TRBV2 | CASTPGEGATNEKLFF | TGTGCCAGCACCCCCGGGGAGGGTGCAACTAATGAAAAACTGTTTTTT
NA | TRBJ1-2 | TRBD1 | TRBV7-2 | CASSPDRVVGDYTF | TGTGCCAGCAGCCCTGACAGGGTCGTGGGCGACTACACCTTC
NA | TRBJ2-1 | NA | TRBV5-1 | CASSSGQTYNEQFF | TGCGCCAGCAGCTCCGGACAAACCTACAATGAGCAGTTCTTC
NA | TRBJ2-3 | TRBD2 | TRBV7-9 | CASGSFSGGNTDTQYF | TGTGCCAGCGGATCTTTTAGCGGGGGGAACACAGATACGCAGTATTTT
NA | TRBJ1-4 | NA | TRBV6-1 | CASSELNNEKLFF | TGTGCCAGCAGTGAACTTAATAATGAAAAACTGTTTTTT